Presented here are 23 T cell receptor beta chains from one specimen sequenced in a study of human T cells and chemical hapten exposure. Unseparated into fractions, whole blood served as the source from which total RNA was extracted. TCRdb reprocessed the 5' RACE reads with MiXCR, giving one entry per CDR3 protein. This table holds approximately 80,000 distinct CDR3 sequences, less than 20% found once. Receptors were obtained from a female donor in good health.

This clonotype was observed many times. The chain is built from TRBV10-3 and TRBJ2-1; D gene unclear. CDR3 length: 17 residues. The V and J ends lost 2 bases and 8 bases respectively, with 22 bases between them. In germline, CDR1 is ENHRY, CDR2 SYGVKD. The CDR3 is CAISEPLTRRGSDEQFF. CDR3 nucleotides: TGTGCCATCAGTGAGCCACTTACGCGGAGAGGTTCTGATGAGCAGTTCTTC.

This clonotype appeared many times. The chain combines TRBV6-5 with TRBJ2-4; D may be TRBD2 (6 bases). V was clipped by 7 bases and J by 5 bases, with 9 bases between them. The CDR3 spans 12 residues. From germline, CDR1 is MNHEY and CDR2 SVGAGI. The CDR3 DNA reads TGTGCCAGCACGGGGGTCGAAAACATTCAGTACTTC. It encodes CASTGVENIQYF.

In its sample, this clonotype was seen a few times. The rearrangement links TRBV28 to TRBJ1-4; no clear D. This CDR3 has 12 residues. Per germline, CDR1 MDHEN and CDR2 SYDVKM. V was trimmed by 2 bases and J by 6 bases, leaving 4 bases between them. The CDR3 spells CASSLAYEKLFF. The CDR3 DNA sequence: TGTGCCAGCAGTTTAGCCTATGAAAAACTGTTTTTT. Full variable domain (missing parts from reference TRBV28 and TRBJ1-4): DVKVTQSSRYLVKRTGEKVFLECVQDMDHENMFWYRQDPGLGLRLIYFSYDVKMKEKGDIPEGYSVSREKKERFSLILESASTNQTSMYLCASSLAYEKLFFGSGTQLSVL.

The chain employs TRBV7-8 and TRBJ2-3; D not certain. The V end lost 5 bases, the J end lost 0 bases, and 21 bases lay between the germline ends. The CDR3 totals 18 residues. The germline CDR1 and CDR2 sequences are SGHVS and FQNEAQ. CDR3 sequence reads: CASSPRSPKAVSTDTQYF. In nucleotides, the CDR3 is TGTGCCAGCAGCCCCAGGTCCCCCAAAGCAGTCAGCACAGATACGCAGTATTTT.

The chain recombines TRBV12-3 or TRBV12-4 with TRBJ2-1, with a possible D match to TRBD1 (5 bases). Trimming shortened V by 6 bases and J by 8 bases, and 11 bases separated the two germline ends. This CDR3 comprises 12 residues. Here the CDR3 reads CASSRDRHEQFF. The CDR3, as DNA: TGTGCCAGCAGCAGGGATCGGCATGAGCAGTTCTTC.

V and J are TRBV20-1 and TRBJ1-2; D is ambiguous. Per germline, CDR1 DFQATT and CDR2 SNEGSKA (reference sequence). The V end was cut by 7 bases, the J end by 4 bases, with 13 bases between. CDR3 length equals 12 residues. The CDR3 DNA follows: TGCAGTGTCAAACAAGCGTCCTATGGCTACACCTTC. This sequence encodes CSVKQASYGYTF.

In this sample, this clonotype turned up a few times. The CDR3 is CAGATGPSYNEQFF. CDR3 nucleotide sequence: TGTGCCGGTGCGACAGGCCCGTCCTACAATGAGCAGTTCTTC. J is TRBJ2-1 and V is TRBV7-2; TRBD1 is a possible D gene (6 bases). Deletions cut 11 bases from V and 1 base from J, with 15 bases between. Germline V lookup: CDR1 SGHTA, CDR2 FQGNSA. The CDR3 is 14 amino acids.

There are a few counts of this clonotype. V is TRBV6-2 or TRBV6-3 and J is TRBJ1-2, with a possible D match to TRBD1 (5 bases). The germline gives CDR1 MNHEY, CDR2 SVGEGT. The V and J ends lost 0 bases and 4 bases respectively, with 12 bases between them. This CDR3 is 15 amino acids long. The DNA for the CDR3 is TGTGCCAGCAGTTACTCTCTTCAGGGAATCTATGGCTACACCTTC. Protein sequence: CASSYSLQGIYGYTF.

The table lists this clonotype with many counts. V usage is TRBV28 and J usage is TRBJ1-1; 8 bases match TRBD1. V gave up 3 bases and J gave up 0 bases; unmatched junction bases: 9. From germline, CDR1 is MDHEN and CDR2 SYDVKM. The CDR3 has 17 amino acids. The CDR3 loop reads CASSFPGQAFMNTEAFF. CDR3 coding DNA: TGTGCCAGCAGTTTCCCGGGACAGGCTTTCATGAACACTGAAGCTTTCTTT.

The chain employs TRBV5-4 and TRBJ2-3; 9 bases are a match to TRBD2. The germline V gene has CDR1 SGHNT and CDR2 YYREEE (reference sequence). Unmatched junction bases numbered 9, after V lost 3 bases and J lost 1 base. There are 17 residues in the CDR3. CDR3 residues: CASSSQRGAAGTDTQYF. CDR3 nucleotide sequence: TGTGCCAGCAGCTCTCAGCGGGGGGCCGCTGGCACAGATACGCAGTATTTT. Together with reference TRBV5-4 and TRBJ2-3, the CDR3 gives the full variable domain: ETGVTQSPTHLIKTRGQQVTLRCSSQSGHNTVSWYQQALGQGPQFIFQYYREEENGRGNFPPRFSGLQFPNYSSELNVNALELDDSALYLCASSSQRGAAGTDTQYFGPGTRLTVL.

The chain is built from TRBV20-1 and TRBJ2-7; TRBD2 matches at 11 bases. Germline CDR1 is DFQATT and CDR2 is SNEGSKA (reference sequence). Trimming removed 6 bases from V and 5 bases from J; junction bases left unmatched: 3. The CDR3 is made up of 12 amino acids. In nucleotides, the CDR3 is TGCAGTGCACTAGCGGGAGCTCACGAGCAGTACTTC. This gives the protein CSALAGAHEQYF.

This clonotype showed up just a few times. The chain recombines TRBV6-5 with TRBJ1-1, with TRBD1 as a possible D gene (5 bases). Germline CDR1 and CDR2: MNHEY and SVGAGI. The CDR3 runs to 13 residues. Between the trimmed V and J ends, which lost 2 bases and 5 bases, there was a span of 9 bases. The CDR3 DNA reads TGTGCCAGCAGTTACGTGAAGGGGACTGAAGCTTTCTTT. This codes for CASSYVKGTEAFF.

This clonotype came up a few times. The chain has TRBV28 and TRBJ2-7; D is tentatively TRBD1 or TRBD2 (5 bases each). There are 13 residues in the CDR3. V was cut by 2 bases and J by 12 bases, with 17 bases left in between. Germline V gene data show CDR1 as MDHEN and CDR2 as SYDVKM. The CDR3 sequence is CASSLGASGGGYF. CDR3 sequence (DNA): TGTGCCAGCAGTTTAGGGGCATCAGGAGGTGGGTACTTC.

This clonotype has at least ten counts. CDR3 sequence: CASSPDSRSGNTIYF. The CDR3 DNA reads TGTGCCAGCAGCCCTGACAGCCGCTCTGGAAACACCATATATTTT. The genes are TRBV7-9 and TRBJ1-3, with D possibly matching TRBD1 (5 bases). CDR1 is SEHNR, CDR2 FQNEAQ, per germline (reference sequence). Deletions cut 5 bases from V and 0 bases from J, with 11 bases between. The CDR3 covers 15 residues. Looking up the rest from reference TRBV7-9 and TRBJ1-3 gives the full variable domain: DTGVSQNPRHKITKRGQNVTFRCDPISEHNRLYWYRQTLGQGPEFLTYFQNEAQLEKSRLLSDRFSAERPKGSFSTLEIQRTEQGDSAMYLCASSPDSRSGNTIYFGEGSWLTVV.

This sequence joins TRBV6-6 and TRBJ2-7; D uncertain. The CDR3 is 13 amino acids. The V and J ends lost 6 bases and 6 bases respectively, with 15 bases between them. Germline lookup yields CDR1 MNHNY and CDR2 SVGAGI (reference sequence). The CDR3 reads CASSYGPRSEQYF. Here the CDR3 DNA reads TGTGCCAGCAGCTACGGTCCTAGGTCCGAGCAGTACTTC.

This clonotype was seen a handful of times. J is TRBJ2-6 and V is TRBV5-1, with a weak D call TRBD2 (5 bases). The V gene's germline CDR1 is SGHRS and CDR2 YFSETQ. Trimming pared 0 bases from V and 1 base from J, leaving 5 bases between. The CDR3 consists of 15 residues. CDR3 in DNA: TGCGCCAGCAGCTTGGGAGGGTCTGGGGCCAACGTCCTGACTTTC. Protein: CASSLGGSGANVLTF.

The sample holds a few counts of this clonotype. The chain carries TRBV30 and TRBJ1-1; a weak D match, TRBD1 (5 bases). This CDR3 has 14 residues. The germline CDR1 and CDR2 sequences are GTSNPN and SVGIG (reference sequence). Trimming pared 4 bases from V and 3 bases from J, leaving 15 bases between. CDR3 DNA sequence: TGTGCCTGGAAACTAATCAGGGAGCACACTGAAGCTTTCTTT. Translation: CAWKLIREHTEAFF.

The chain links TRBV5-1 to TRBJ2-2; D remains ambiguous. This CDR3 has 13 amino acids. The V gene's germline CDR1 is SGHRS and CDR2 YFSETQ. V lost 4 bases and J 7 bases, leaving 11 bases between the germline ends. The CDR3 sequence: CASSPQENGELFF. The CDR3 bases are TGCGCCAGCAGCCCTCAGGAAAACGGGGAGCTGTTTTTT. Filled out from reference TRBV5-1 and TRBJ2-2, the complete variable domain reads KAGVTQTPRYLIKTRGQQVTLSCSPISGHRSVSWYQQTPGQGLQFLFEYFSETQRNKGNFPGRFSGRQFSNSRSEMNVSTLELGDSALYLCASSPQENGELFFGEGSRLTVL.

At least ten counts were recorded for this clonotype. The CDR3, as DNA: TGCAGCGCCTATCAGGGGAACACTGAAGCTTTCTTT. Its protein product is CSAYQGNTEAFF. This sequence joins TRBV29-1 and TRBJ1-1; D possibly corresponds to TRBD1 (5 bases). The CDR3 is made up of 12 amino acids. CDR1 is SQVTM and CDR2 is ANQGSEA in the germline V gene. The V end lost 7 bases, the J end lost 1 base, and 10 bases lay between the germline ends.

The sample holds a few counts of this clonotype. This sequence joins TRBV20-1 and TRBJ1-2; D may be TRBD1 (5 bases). CDR1 and CDR2 (germline): DFQATT, SNEGSKA (reference sequence). Trimming cost V 6 bases and J 7 bases, with 21 bases left between them. This CDR3 contains 14 residues. DNA for the CDR3: TGCAGTGCCAACCCTGGGGCAGGGAATGCTGGCTACACCTTC. This encodes CSANPGAGNAGYTF.

This clonotype was recorded a few times. The chain employs TRBV2 and TRBJ2-1; TRBD1 agrees at 9 bases. The CDR3 has 17 residues. V was pared by 0 bases and J by 7 bases, with 10 bases of the junction left unmatched. CDR1 SNHLY and CDR2 FYNNEI come from the germline V gene. For the CDR3, the DNA is TGTGCCAGCAGTGAAGCGCTGCTGACAGGGGGTGGAAATGAGCAGTTCTTC. Translation gives CASSEALLTGGGNEQFF.

J is TRBJ2-1 and V is TRBV5-1; 7 bases agree with TRBD2. Germline V gives CDR1 SGHRS, CDR2 YFSETQ. This CDR3 is 15 amino acids long. V dropped 3 bases and J dropped 6; count of bases not matched to a gene: 9. CDR3 residues: CASSWASGNFNEQFF. Here the CDR3 DNA reads TGCGCCAGCAGCTGGGCTAGCGGAAATTTCAATGAGCAGTTCTTC. The variable domain in full, completed from reference TRBV5-1 and TRBJ2-1, reads KAGVTQTPRYLIKTRGQQVTLSCSPISGHRSVSWYQQTPGQGLQFLFEYFSETQRNKGNFPGRFSGRQFSNSRSEMNVSTLELGDSALYLCASSWASGNFNEQFFGPGTRLTVL.

The chain has TRBV7-6 and TRBJ2-7, with TRBD2 matching 11 bases. The CDR3 loop spans 17 amino acids. V lost 0 bases and J lost 4; bases outside the gene matches: 8. CDR1 and CDR2 from the germline V gene are SGHVS and FNYEAQ. The CDR3 nucleotides read TGTGCCAGCAGCTTAGCCGGAGGTAGCGGGAGGGCATACGAGCAGTACTTC. Residues: CASSLAGGSGRAYEQYF.